Shown below are 10 T cell receptor beta chains from a single sample sequenced in a study of CD8 T cells in ankylosing spondylitis. TCRdb itself ran the 5' RACE reads through MiXCR, one entry per CDR3 protein. This repertoire shows about 90,000 distinct CDR3 sequences, 27% found once; its top ten account for 50% to 60%. The material sequenced was blood, either unsorted or a sorted T cell fraction (not recorded which). The receptors were gathered from a male donor with ankylosing spondylitis or in good health (not recorded which).

This clonotype was picked up a small number of times. The chain recombines TRBV19 with TRBJ2-1, with 11 nucleotides matching TRBD2. V lost 4 bases, J lost 3 bases, and 2 bases stayed unmatched. The CDR3 is made up of 15 amino acids. Per germline, CDR1 LNHDA and CDR2 SQIVND (reference sequence). The CDR3: CASSSSGRDYNEQFF. DNA for the CDR3: TGTGCCAGTAGTAGTAGCGGGAGGGACTACAATGAGCAGTTCTTC. The whole variable domain, remainder taken from reference TRBV19 and TRBJ2-1, is DGGITQSPKYLFRKEGQNVTLSCEQNLNHDAMYWYRQDPGQGLRLIYYSQIVNDFQKGDIAEGYSVSREKKESFPLTVTSAQKNPTAFYLCASSSSGRDYNEQFFGPGTRLTVL.

The table lists this clonotype with a few counts. The J gene is TRBJ2-1, the V gene TRBV5-5, with D tentatively TRBD2 (5 bases). The germline gives CDR1 SGHKS, CDR2 YYEKEE (reference sequence). The CDR3 totals 12 residues. Between the trimmed V and J ends, which lost 0 bases and 10 bases, there was a span of 8 bases. The CDR3, as DNA: TGTGCCAGCAGCTTGGCCGGGGAGGAGCAGTTCTTC. Encoded protein: CASSLAGEEQFF. Variable domain in full (rest from reference TRBV5-5 and TRBJ2-1): DAGVTQSPTHLIKTRGQQVTLRCSPISGHKSVSWYQQVLGQGPQFIFQYYEKEERGRGNFPDRFSARQFPNYSSELNVNALLLGDSALYLCASSLAGEEQFFGPGTRLTVL.

A few counts support this clonotype. The chain recombines TRBV9 with TRBJ2-1, with D possibly matching TRBD2 (7 bases). Per the germline V gene, CDR1 is SGDLS and CDR2 is YYNGEE. The CDR3 extends over 16 amino acids. V shed 4 bases and J shed 1 base, with 15 bases lying between them. The CDR3: CASSWAAGASYNEQFF. The CDR3 DNA sequence: TGTGCCAGCAGCTGGGCGGCGGGGGCTTCCTACAATGAGCAGTTCTTC.

The chain has TRBV5-1 and TRBJ2-3; D is unclear. CDR1 and CDR2 from the germline V gene are SGHRS and YFSETQ. This CDR3 spans 14 amino acids. Trimming took 6 bases from V and 0 from J, leaving 11 bases between them. The chain's CDR3 is CASKAQPSTDTQYF. CDR3 DNA sequence: TGCGCCAGCAAAGCGCAACCTAGCACAGATACGCAGTATTTT.

This clonotype occurred a few times. This chain joins TRBV7-9 and TRBJ2-1; TRBD2 might be the D (6 bases). Germline V gene data show CDR1 as SEHNR and CDR2 as FQNEAQ (reference sequence). This CDR3 region has 17 residues. V was trimmed by 7 bases and J by 0 bases, leaving 19 bases between them. The CDR3 is CASIRSGSSNSYNEQFF. As DNA, the CDR3 is TGTGCCAGCATACGGTCCGGGAGTTCCAACTCCTACAATGAGCAGTTCTTC.

This chain links TRBV7-2 with TRBJ2-2, with a possible D match to TRBD1 (5 bases). CDR1 is SGHTA and CDR2 is FQGNSA in the germline V gene. Trimming cost V 5 bases and J 0 bases, with 10 bases left between them. This CDR3 spans 15 amino acids. The CDR3 DNA reads TGTGCCAGCAGCAGAATACAGGCGAACACCGGGGAGCTGTTTTTT. Translation: CASSRIQANTGELFF.

The rearrangement joins TRBV28 to TRBJ2-1; possibly TRBD2 for D (5 bases). The germline CDR1 and CDR2 sequences are MDHEN and SYDVKM. The CDR3 is 14 residues long. V lost 3 bases and J lost 9, with 15 bases in between. Written as DNA, the CDR3 is TGTGCCAGCAGTTTCTCGAGGGTAACGGGTGAGCAGTTCTTC. Its protein is CASSFSRVTGEQFF.

V is TRBV2 and J is TRBJ2-2; no definite D call. CDR1 and CDR2 from the germline V gene are SNHLY and FYNNEI. CDR3 size: 14 residues. The ends were cut back, 6 bases at V and 1 base at J, with 9 bases in the middle. The chain's CDR3 is CASSYGENTGELFF. The CDR3 DNA is TGTGCCAGCAGCTACGGAGAGAACACCGGGGAGCTGTTTTTT. Filled out from reference TRBV2 and TRBJ2-2, the complete variable domain reads EPEVTQTPSHQVTQMGQEVILRCVPISNHLYFYWYRQILGQKVEFLVSFYNNEISEKSEIFDDQFSVERPDGSNFTLKIRSTKLEDSAMYFCASSYGENTGELFFGEGSRLTVL.

The rearrangement links TRBV5-1 to TRBJ2-3; D unresolved. CDR1 is SGHRS, CDR2 YFSETQ, per germline. The CDR3 sequence is 14 residues long. Trimming pared 0 bases from V and 2 bases from J, leaving 7 bases between. The CDR3 here is CASSLDSYTDTQYF. The CDR3, as DNA: TGCGCCAGCAGCTTGGACAGCTACACAGATACGCAGTATTTT.

The rearrangement joins TRBV10-3 to TRBJ2-7; a weak D match, TRBD1 (7 bases). Trimming took off 11 bases at V and 0 bases at J, with 11 bases between the two ends. The CDR3 length is 12 residues. The germline V gene encodes CDR1 ENHRY and CDR2 SYGVKD. CDR3 sequence (DNA): TGTGCCGGCGGGGACAGCTCCTACGAGCAGTACTTC. It yields the protein CAGGDSSYEQYF.